This entry lists 21 T cell receptor beta chains sequenced from one sample in a study of graft-versus-host responses after intestinal transplantation. These receptors' targets are unknown. TCRdb's copy holds only in-frame clones and misses some; the assay was immunoSEQ multiplex PCR. This sample has over 80,000 clones, with 91% found just once. The material sequenced was unstimulated CD4+ T cells sorted from spleen or lymph node cells, taken before transplant. These receptors originate from a human donor who was the organ donor for an intestinal transplant.

The chain has TRBV7-9 and TRBJ2-5, with a tentative D call TRBD2 (5 bases). V lost 5 bases to trimming and J lost 3 bases, with 13 bases between them. This CDR3 comprises 14 residues. Germline V gene sequence: CDR1 SEHNR, CDR2 FQNEAQ (reference sequence). CDR3 coding DNA: TGTGCCAGCAGCCTGAGGGCACTGGAAGAGACCCAGTACTTC. It is translated as CASSLRALEETQYF. The variable domain in full, completed from reference TRBV7-9 and TRBJ2-5, reads DTGVSQNPRHKITKRGQNVTFRCDPISEHNRLYWYRQTLGQGPEFLTYFQNEAQLEKSRLLSDRFSAERPKGSFSTLEIQRTEQGDSAMYLCASSLRALEETQYFGPGTRLLVL.

This chain connects TRBV5-1 to TRBJ1-6; 7 nucleotides agree with TRBD1. Germline V CDR1 and CDR2: SGHRS, YFSETQ. Germline trimming cut 1 base from V and 7 bases from J; bases unmatched to any gene: 2. CDR3 size: 14 residues. DNA of the CDR3: TGCGCCAGCAGCTTGACAGGGGTAAATTCACCCCTCCACTTT. Encoded protein: CASSLTGVNSPLHF.

The chain links TRBV6-5 to TRBJ2-1, with 8 bases fitting TRBD2. CDR1 is MNHEY, CDR2 SVGAGI, per germline. There are 16 residues in the CDR3. With 4 bases clipped from V and 3 bases from J, the junction kept 8 bases outside the gene matches. In DNA form, the CDR3 reads TGTGCCAGCAGTTCCTTCGCGGGGGGCCTCTACAATGAGCAGTTCTTC. Translation: CASSSFAGGLYNEQFF.

A remark on this clone: Other DNA sequences from this sample encode an identical CDR3 as well. This chain uses TRBV5-1 with TRBJ2-3; possibly TRBD2 for D (6 bases). The CDR3 runs 14 residues. V lost 0 bases and J 1 base, leaving 6 bases between the germline ends. Germline assignment: CDR1 SGHRS and CDR2 YFSETQ. The CDR3: CASSLAGGTDTQYF. Here the CDR3 DNA reads TGCGCCAGCAGCTTGGCGGGGGGCACAGATACGCAGTATTTT.

There are a few counts of this clone. The V call is TRBV19, the J call TRBJ1-5; no firm D call. The CDR3 extends over 12 amino acids. The V gene's germline CDR1 is LNHDA and CDR2 SQIVND (reference sequence). V was clipped by 5 bases and J by 3 bases, with 5 bases between them. DNA for the CDR3: TGTGCCAGTAGTCTACTCAATCAGCCCCAGCATTTT. Translated, it gives CASSLLNQPQHF.

This clone was recorded a few times. The CDR3 region has the DNA TGTGCCAGTAGTACATTCAATGAGCAGTTCTTC. Translated: CASSTFNEQFF. J is TRBJ2-1 and V is TRBV19, with D hard to call. CDR1 is LNHDA and CDR2 is SQIVND in the germline V gene (reference sequence). Trimming took 4 bases from V and 6 from J, leaving 4 bases between them. The CDR3 is 11 residues long. The whole variable domain, filled in from reference TRBV19 and TRBJ2-1, reads DGGITQSPKYLFRKEGQNVTLSCEQNLNHDAMYWYRQDPGQGLRLIYYSQIVNDFQKGDIAEGYSVSREKKESFPLTVTSAQKNPTAFYLCASSTFNEQFFGPGTRLTVL.

CDR3 sequence (DNA): TGCGCCAGCAGCCAGGCTGGGACAGTAAATTCACCCCTCCACTTT. It translates to CASSQAGTVNSPLHF. This chain connects TRBV4-1 to TRBJ1-6; 7 positions match TRBD1. CDR3 length: 15 residues. In germline, CDR1 is MGHRA, CDR2 YSYEKL. Germline trimming cut 3 bases from V and 7 bases from J; bases unmatched to any gene: 6.

The chain links TRBV4-2 to TRBJ2-7; D is undetermined. Deletions cut 0 bases from V and 4 bases from J, with 7 bases between. The CDR3 is made up of 13 amino acids. Germline V gene lookup returns CDR1 LGHNA and CDR2 YNFKEQ. The CDR3 DNA is TGTGCCAGCAGCCAAGACCTCGAGTACGAGCAGTACTTC. As protein: CASSQDLEYEQYF.

The CDR3 sequence: CASSFGGLRSNEQFF. CDR3 bases: TGCGCCAGCAGCTTCGGGGGGCTAAGGAGCAATGAGCAGTTCTTC. The gene calls are TRBV5-1 and TRBJ2-1, with D possibly being TRBD2 (7 bases). In germline, CDR1 is SGHRS, CDR2 YFSETQ. CDR3 length: 15 amino acids. V lost 2 bases, J lost 6 bases, and 15 bases lay in between.

The V and J genes are TRBV7-3 and TRBJ2-1; TRBD2 matches at 8 bases. The CDR3 contains 15 residues. Trimming removed 4 bases from V and 9 bases from J; junction bases left unmatched: 11. Germline CDR1 is SGHTA and CDR2 is FQGTGA. The CDR3 bases are TGTGCCAGCAGCTCGACTCGGGGGGGGGTCGGTGAGCAGTTCTTC. Translating it yields CASSSTRGGVGEQFF.

The genes are TRBV6-6 and TRBJ1-2; 8 positions agree with TRBD1. Unmatched junction bases numbered 15, after V lost 10 bases and J lost 5 bases. CDR3 length: 15 amino acids. Germline V gene lookup returns CDR1 MNHNY and CDR2 SVGAGI (reference sequence). CDR3 sequence reads: CATSYSGGASYGYTF. The CDR3 DNA reads TGTGCCACCTCTTACTCAGGGGGCGCGTCTTATGGCTACACCTTC.

This clone was observed a single time. V usage is TRBV5-1 and J usage is TRBJ2-2, with 7 bases aligning to TRBD1. V shed 5 bases, J shed 2 bases, and the junction held 6 bases outside the gene matches. Germline lookup yields CDR1 SGHRS and CDR2 YFSETQ. CDR3 size: 15 residues. CDR3 residues: CASRWTGSNTGELFF. CDR3 sequence (DNA): TGCGCCAGCAGGTGGACAGGAAGCAACACCGGGGAGCTGTTTTTT.

The chain is built from TRBV7-8 and TRBJ1-1, with D maybe TRBD1 (6 bases). Per germline, CDR1 SGHVS and CDR2 FQNEAQ. The CDR3 contains 15 residues. The V end lost 7 bases, the J end lost 1 base, and 16 bases lay between the germline ends. In DNA form, the CDR3 reads TGTGCCAGCACCGCTGCGGGGGGGCAGAACACTGAAGCTTTCTTT. It specifies CASTAAGGQNTEAFF.

This clone came up once. The V gene is TRBV29-1, the J gene TRBJ1-5, with D tentatively TRBD1 (5 bases). The CDR3 has 13 residues. Germline CDR1 and CDR2: SQVTM and ANQGSEA. Trimming pared 7 bases from V and 7 bases from J, leaving 17 bases between. CDR3 sequence: CSARWGVEQPQHF. In DNA form, the CDR3 reads TGCAGCGCCCGGTGGGGGGTGGAGCAGCCCCAGCATTTT.

The chain links TRBV6-5 to TRBJ2-2; 9 bases are a match to TRBD1. Germline values: CDR1 MNHEY, CDR2 SVGAGI. After removal of 6 bases from V and 4 bases from J, the junction contained 3 bases not matched to a gene. The CDR3 has 14 amino acids. The chain's CDR3 is CASRPTGGTGELFF. The CDR3 DNA follows: TGTGCCAGCAGACCGACAGGGGGCACCGGGGAGCTGTTTTTT.

V and J are TRBV6-5 and TRBJ2-7; perhaps TRBD2 as D (6 bases). V lost 5 bases and J 3 bases, leaving 14 bases between the germline ends. CDR3 length: 14 residues. CDR1 is MNHEY and CDR2 is SVGAGI in the germline V gene. The CDR3 DNA is TGTGCCAGCAGTCCAGGAGCGGGCTACTACGAGCAGTACTTC. Protein sequence: CASSPGAGYYEQYF.

The genes are TRBV9 and TRBJ2-5; 7 bases align to TRBD1. Germline assignment: CDR1 SGDLS and CDR2 YYNGEE. This CDR3 region has 18 residues. J lost 2 bases, V lost 3 bases, and 16 bases had no gene match. As DNA, the CDR3 is TGTGCCAGCAGCGGTTCCGGGACAGACCTAATCGATCAAGAGACCCAGTACTTC. It is translated as CASSGSGTDLIDQETQYF.

The V gene is TRBV6-6, the J gene TRBJ1-1; D not certain. This CDR3 has 12 residues. Germline V gene data show CDR1 as MNHNY and CDR2 as SVGAGI (reference sequence). V lost 6 bases, J lost 0 bases, and 5 bases lay in between. CDR3 amino acids: CASSNMNTEAFF. The CDR3 DNA is TGTGCCAGCAGCAACATGAACACTGAAGCTTTCTTT.

The chain has TRBV5-1 and TRBJ2-5; 11 nucleotides line up with TRBD1. The end of the DNA fits TRBJ2-7 better, so the J call may be wrong. Germline CDR1 reads SGHRS; CDR2 reads YFSETQ. The CDR3 consists of 15 residues. The CDR3 sequence: CASSLQGQGGYEQYF. The CDR3 bases are TGCGCCAGCAGCTTGCAGGGACAGGGGGGGTACGAGCAGTACTTC.

V and J are TRBV1 and TRBJ1-3; TRBD1 is the table's D call, not checked against the DNA. TRBV1 is labeled a pseudogene. The CDR3 length is 17 residues. CDR3 amino acids: CTSSRAPTGGSGNTIYF. DNA of the CDR3: TGCACCAGCAGCCGCGCTCCAACAGGGGGCTCTGGAAACACCATATATTTT.

This chain uses TRBV28 with TRBJ1-3; TRBD1 aligns across 7 bases. The CDR3 has 16 residues. The junction had 9 bases not matched to a gene; V was cut back by 5 bases and J by 2 bases. Per germline, CDR1 MDHEN and CDR2 SYDVKM. CDR3 residues: CASSPDRVDPGNTIYF. In DNA, the CDR3 is TGTGCCAGCAGTCCCGACAGGGTGGACCCTGGAAACACCATATATTTT.